These 22 T cell receptor beta chains came from one sample sequenced in a study of cytomegalovirus exposure and HLA in healthy donors. PCR involved 60 Vbeta and 13 Jbeta primers. The protocol was immunoSEQ multiplex PCR, while the TCRdb copy is restricted to in-frame clones and leaves out a portion. Of 60,000 to 75,000 clones listed, about 76% were seen once; the top ten hold approximately 5.5%. The sample consisted of PBMCs. Receptor source: a man aged 50 or older in good health and CMV-seronegative.

The V and J genes are TRBV9 and TRBJ2-1; tentatively, D is TRBD1 (5 bases). Trimming took off 0 bases at V and 9 bases at J, with 7 bases between the two ends. Looked up from germline, CDR1 is SGDLS and CDR2 is YYNGEE. This CDR3 spans 12 amino acids. DNA for the CDR3: TGTGCCAGCAGCGTAGGGGGCGCTGAGCAGTTCTTC. Its translation is CASSVGGAEQFF.

The DNA for the CDR3 is TGTGCCAGCAGTCCGGACAGGGGGCCCTATGGCTACACCTTC. It yields the protein CASSPDRGPYGYTF. V usage is TRBV6-1 and J usage is TRBJ1-2; 11 positions match TRBD1. Trimming cost V 5 bases and J 4 bases; bases outside gene matches: 3. Germline-derived CDR1 and CDR2 are MNHNS and SASEGT. There are 14 residues in the CDR3.

This clone was detected only a few times. The chain employs TRBV9 and TRBJ2-5, with 8 nucleotides matching TRBD2. V gave up 1 base and J gave up 5 bases; unmatched junction bases: 10. In germline, CDR1 is SGDLS, CDR2 YYNGEE. This CDR3 contains 16 residues. In DNA, the CDR3 is TGTGCCAGCAGCGTACAAGCGGGGGCCGACCCGGAGACCCAGTACTTC. It is translated as CASSVQAGADPETQYF.

This chain joins TRBV6-5 and TRBJ1-1; 8 positions agree with TRBD1. CDR1 is MNHEY and CDR2 is SVGAGI in the germline V gene. This CDR3 has 16 residues. After removal of 2 bases from V and 3 bases from J, the junction contained 8 bases not matched to a gene. Here the CDR3 DNA reads TGTGCCAGCAGTTACCCCCCGGGCAGGGGGCACACTGAAGCTTTCTTT. Translating gives CASSYPPGRGHTEAFF.

V gene TRBV30 combines with J gene TRBJ2-2; 8 nucleotides agree with TRBD2. The CDR3 totals 16 residues. V shed 0 bases, J shed 6 bases, and the junction held 9 bases outside the gene matches. The germline CDR1 and CDR2 sequences are GTSNPN and SVGIG (reference sequence). CDR3 in amino acids: CAWSVRGLVSSGELFF. CDR3 coding DNA: TGTGCCTGGAGTGTAAGGGGACTAGTTAGTTCCGGGGAGCTGTTTTTT.

The rearrangement joins TRBV7-9 to TRBJ2-7; possibly TRBD2 for D (6 bases). Germline V gives CDR1 SEHNR, CDR2 FQNEAQ (reference sequence). The CDR3 loop spans 15 amino acids. Between the trimmed V and J ends, which lost 2 bases and 3 bases, there was a span of 14 bases. DNA of the CDR3: TGTGCCAGCAGCTTACGGGCGGGACGGAACTACGAGCAGTACTTC. Encoded protein: CASSLRAGRNYEQYF.

The V and J genes are TRBV7-6 and TRBJ2-2; 8 bases fit TRBD2. The CDR3 runs 18 residues. Germline CDR1 and CDR2: SGHVS and FNYEAQ. Unmatched junction bases numbered 11, after V lost 5 bases and J lost 0 bases. The DNA for the CDR3 is TGTGCCAGCAGCCCCCGGGCGGGGGGCCACGCGAACACCGGGGAGCTGTTTTTT. This encodes CASSPRAGGHANTGELFF.

The chain links TRBV5-1 to TRBJ2-5, with 8 bases fitting TRBD1. This CDR3 contains 14 residues. Germline lookup yields CDR1 SGHRS and CDR2 YFSETQ. Trimming removed 3 bases from V and 5 bases from J; junction bases left unmatched: 6. CDR3 nucleotide sequence: TGCGCCAGCAGCTCAGGGGGCGGCAGGGAGACCCAGTACTTC. Translating gives CASSSGGGRETQYF.

V is TRBV5-1 and J is TRBJ2-5; no definite D call. The CDR3 length is 13 residues. V lost 4 bases to trimming and J lost 5 bases, with 12 bases between them. Germline loops: CDR1 SGHRS, CDR2 YFSETQ. The CDR3 sequence: CASSLGIAETQYF. The CDR3 nucleotides are TGCGCCAGCAGCCTAGGTATAGCTGAGACCCAGTACTTC.

The chain recombines TRBV6-6 with TRBJ2-7, with 11 bases matching TRBD1. CDR1 is MNHNY and CDR2 is SVGAGI in the germline V gene (reference sequence). Trimming took 2 bases from V and 7 from J; bases not matched to a gene: 7. This CDR3 contains 15 residues. The chain's CDR3 is CASSYRDRGLSEQYF. The CDR3, as DNA: TGTGCCAGCAGTTACCGGGACAGGGGGTTATCGGAGCAGTACTTC.

The CDR3 bases are TGTGCCAGTAGTGCTAGCGGGGGGGTCTACGAGCAGTACTTC. Translated: CASSASGGVYEQYF. The V gene is TRBV19, the J gene TRBJ2-7; 12 positions match TRBD2. There are 14 residues in the CDR3. Per germline, CDR1 LNHDA and CDR2 SQIVND (reference sequence). V lost 5 bases and J lost 3; bases outside the gene matches: 2.

This chain links TRBV9 with TRBJ1-1; D remains unclear. CDR3 length equals 15 residues. V was trimmed by 0 bases and J by 0 bases, leaving 9 bases between them. The germline V gene has CDR1 SGDLS and CDR2 YYNGEE. The CDR3 DNA reads as TGTGCCAGCAGCGTAGGTCCGTTTATGAACACTGAAGCTTTCTTT. Translation: CASSVGPFMNTEAFF.

The V call is TRBV6-1, the J call TRBJ1-1, with TRBD1 matching 7 bases. The CDR3 is 14 amino acids. The junction had 5 bases not matched to a gene; V was cut back by 6 bases and J by 1 base. Looked up from germline, CDR1 is MNHNS and CDR2 is SASEGT. The CDR3 here is CASSPTGRNTEAFF. The CDR3 bases are TGTGCCAGCAGCCCGACAGGGCGGAACACTGAAGCTTTCTTT.

CDR3 sequence reads: CAWILRAGGPPGANVLTF. Here the CDR3 DNA reads TGTGCCTGGATCCTGAGGGCAGGGGGCCCTCCTGGGGCCAACGTCCTGACTTTC. The chain carries TRBV30 and TRBJ2-6; TRBD1 aligns across 8 bases. The J segment lost 2 bases and the V segment lost 4 bases, leaving 13 bases of the junction unmatched. CDR1 is GTSNPN, CDR2 SVGIG, per germline (reference sequence). The CDR3 has 18 residues.

The chain combines TRBV7-9 with TRBJ2-7; 10 nucleotides agree with TRBD2. J gave up 3 bases and V 5 bases, and 4 bases lay outside the gene matches. From germline, CDR1 is SEHNR and CDR2 FQNEAQ (reference sequence). CDR3 length: 14 residues. The CDR3 DNA reads TGTGCCAGCAGCACTGGACTAGCGGACTACGAGCAGTACTTC. Residues: CASSTGLADYEQYF.

The chain has TRBV2 and TRBJ1-6, with D perhaps TRBD1 (5 bases). Deletions cut 6 bases from V and 7 bases from J, with 7 bases between. The CDR3 is 12 amino acids. From germline, CDR1 is SNHLY and CDR2 FYNNEI. The CDR3 spells CASRGGNSPLHF. In nucleotides, the CDR3 is TGTGCCAGCAGGGGGGGGAATTCACCCCTCCACTTT.

About this clone: The conserved phenylalanine or tryptophan is not found at the CDR3 terminus, so this likely reflects a read error. The DNA is left out, because the CDR3 cannot be placed on it with certainty; the CDR3 is given as TCRdb lists it. This chain connects TRBV6-4 to TRBJ1-2; the table's D call of TRBD1 was not tested on the DNA. Per the germline V gene, CDR1 is MRHNA and CDR2 is SNTAGT. 13 amino acids form the CDR3, both terminal residues included. The CDR3 here is CASRAGTGGFHHL.

The chain couples TRBV27 to TRBJ2-7; 11 bases agree with TRBD1. The CDR3 loop spans 13 amino acids. CDR1 and CDR2 (germline): MNHEY, SMNVEV (reference sequence). Trimming cost V 8 bases and J 5 bases; bases outside gene matches: 5. Here the CDR3 reads CASSRTGGNEQYF. In nucleotides, the CDR3 is TGTGCCAGCTCGAGGACAGGGGGCAACGAGCAGTACTTC.

The chain is built from TRBV29-1 and TRBJ1-4; TRBD1 agrees at 10 bases. V shed 7 bases and J 8 bases; nucleotides not matched to a gene: 16. Germline CDR1 SQVTM, CDR2 ANQGSEA. The CDR3 is made up of 16 amino acids. This CDR3 is CSARAILGTGAEKLFF. DNA for the CDR3: TGCAGCGCCCGGGCCATCCTGGGGACAGGGGCGGAAAAACTGTTTTTT.

This rearrangement joins TRBV7-2 to TRBJ2-1; 13 bases match TRBD2. Germline CDR1 and CDR2: SGHTA and FQGNSA. With V trimmed by 5 bases and J by 10 bases, 5 bases remained unmatched. This CDR3 is built from 14 residues. DNA for the CDR3: TGTGCCAGCAGCCGGACTAGCGGGGGAGAAGAGCAGTTCTTC. Encoded protein: CASSRTSGGEEQFF. Filled out from reference TRBV7-2 and TRBJ2-1, the complete variable domain reads GAGVSQSPSNKVTEKGKDVELRCDPISGHTALYWYRQSLGQGLEFLIYFQGNSAPDKSGLPSDRFSAERTGGSVSTLTIQRTQQEDSAVYLCASSRTSGGEEQFFGPGTRLTVL.

The chain combines TRBV30 with TRBJ1-1, with D perhaps TRBD1 (6 bases). Between the trimmed V and J ends, which lost 3 bases and 3 bases, there was a span of 14 bases. The V gene's germline CDR1 is GTSNPN and CDR2 SVGIG (reference sequence). This CDR3 region has 14 residues. CDR3 region: CAWSPGVGHTEAFF. The CDR3 DNA reads TGTGCCTGGAGCCCAGGGGTAGGGCACACTGAAGCTTTCTTT.

The rearrangement joins TRBV7-8 to TRBJ1-6; unclear D gene. This CDR3 is 16 amino acids long. V was trimmed by 6 bases and J by 7 bases, leaving 19 bases between them. From germline, CDR1 is SGHVS and CDR2 FQNEAQ. The DNA of the CDR3 is TGTGCCAGCAGTAATGCCGCGAGCCCGGGGAATTCACCCCTCCACTTT. Its translation is CASSNAASPGNSPLHF.